These T cell receptor beta chains were read from a single sample in a study of beta chain features in type 1 diabetes. The protocol was immunoSEQ multiplex PCR, while the TCRdb copy is restricted to in-frame clones and leaves out a portion. The table records about 160,000 clones, approximately 7.9% of them present only once. Sequencing used central memory CD4+ T cells from blood. The receptors were gathered from a man younger than 35 with type 1 diabetes. The CDR3 runs from the conserved cysteine through the conserved F or W.

14,TRBJ1-2,TRBV7-9,CASSGNARGNGYTF
17,TRBJ1-4,TRBV15,CATSSYRTDSTNEKLFF
15,TRBJ1-4,TRBV19,CASTPSGVVPEKLFF
16,TRBJ2-1,TRBV19,CASSIVGASGYNEQFF
16,TRBJ2-3,TRBV7-9,CASSLGLADYTDTQYF
13,TRBJ2-1,TRBV7-8,CASTGQGTNEQFF
16,TRBJ2-3,TRBV4-3,CASSQETSGGADTQYF
15,TRBJ1-1,TRBV5-1,CASSLSGTGNTEAFF
15,TRBJ2-3,TRBV7-2,CASSPGTSFTDTQYF
12,TRBJ1-1,TRBV2,CASMRQGATAFF
16,TRBJ1-1,TRBV7-2,CASSLAPGSLNTEAFF
15,TRBJ2-5,TRBV28,CASSGASGNQETQYF
13,TRBJ2-7,TRBV6-5,CASRADREYEQYF
13,TRBJ2-1,TRBV5-4,CASSLGSGGTQFF
16,TRBJ1-5,TRBV18,CASSPKTGSAGQPQHF
15,TRBJ2-3,TRBV15,CATSREDRVQDTQYF
14,TRBJ1-6,TRBV2,CASSEAYGGSPLHF
16,TRBJ1-6,TRBV7-2,CASSRGGSFLDSPLHF
14,TRBJ2-3,TRBV5-1,CASTEGTVTDTQYF
16,TRBJ2-2,TRBV18,CASSPGTSGYTGELFF
11,TRBJ1-1,TRBV20-1,CRGQGGDEAFF
15,TRBJ2-6,TRBV7-2,CASSLGASGANVLTF
13,TRBJ2-1,TRBV5-1,CASSVGTGSEQFF
17,TRBJ2-7,TRBV28,CASSFLAGGSSSYEQYF